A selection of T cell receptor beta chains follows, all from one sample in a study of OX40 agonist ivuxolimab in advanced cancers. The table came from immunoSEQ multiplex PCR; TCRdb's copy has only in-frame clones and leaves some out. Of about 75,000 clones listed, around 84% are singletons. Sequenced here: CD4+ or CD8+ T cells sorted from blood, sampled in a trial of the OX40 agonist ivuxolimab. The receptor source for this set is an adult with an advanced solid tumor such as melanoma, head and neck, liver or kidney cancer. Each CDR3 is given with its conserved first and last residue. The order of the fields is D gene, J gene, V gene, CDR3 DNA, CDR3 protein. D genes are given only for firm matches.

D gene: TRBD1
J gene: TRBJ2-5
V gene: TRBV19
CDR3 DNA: TGTGCCAGTAGTCTCTCGGGACAGCCGAGCCAAGAGACCCAGTACTTC
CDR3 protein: CASSLSGQPSQETQYF

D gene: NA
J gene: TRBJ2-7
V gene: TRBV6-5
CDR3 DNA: TGTGCCAGCAGTGTAATTTACGAGCAGTACTTC
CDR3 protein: CASSVIYEQYF

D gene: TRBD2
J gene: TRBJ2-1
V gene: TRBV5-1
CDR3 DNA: TGCGCCAGCAGCTTGGCCCCTGGAGGGGGCGGAGCGGGAGGGAATAATGAGCAGTTCTTC
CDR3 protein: CASSLAPGGGGAGGNNEQFF

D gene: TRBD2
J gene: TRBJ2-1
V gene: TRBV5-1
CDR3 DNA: TGCGCCAGCAGCTACCCTAGCGGGAGGATGGATGAGCAGTTCTTC
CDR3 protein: CASSYPSGRMDEQFF

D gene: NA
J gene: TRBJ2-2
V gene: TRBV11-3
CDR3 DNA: TGTGCCAGCAGCTTACCCACCGGGGAGCTGTTTTTT
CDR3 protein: CASSLPTGELFF

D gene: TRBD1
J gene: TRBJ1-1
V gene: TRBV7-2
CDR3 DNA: TGTGCCAGCAGCTTCCGGGACAGAGAAGCTTTCTTT
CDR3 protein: CASSFRDREAFF

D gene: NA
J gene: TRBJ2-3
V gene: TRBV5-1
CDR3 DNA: TGCGCCAGCAGCCAAGGACTACCGGACACAGATACGCAGTATTTT
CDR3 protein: CASSQGLPDTDTQYF

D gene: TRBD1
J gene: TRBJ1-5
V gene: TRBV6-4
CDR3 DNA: TGTGCCAGCAGTGACGACAGGGACCAGCCCCAGCATTTT
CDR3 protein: CASSDDRDQPQHF

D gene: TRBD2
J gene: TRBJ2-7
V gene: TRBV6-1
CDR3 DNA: TGTGCCAGCAGTGAAGTCGGGGGGAGAGGTTACAACGAGCAGTACTTC
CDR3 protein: CASSEVGGRGYNEQYF

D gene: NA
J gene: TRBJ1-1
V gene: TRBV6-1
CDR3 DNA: TGTGCCAGCAGTGAAACACAGAACACTGAAGCTTTCTTT
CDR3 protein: CASSETQNTEAFF

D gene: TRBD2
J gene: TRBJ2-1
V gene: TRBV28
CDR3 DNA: TGTGCCAGCACTTCTCTATCGGGAGGCTCCTACAATGAGCAGTTCTTC
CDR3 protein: CASTSLSGGSYNEQFF

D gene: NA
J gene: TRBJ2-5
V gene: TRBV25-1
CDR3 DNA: TGTGCCAGCAGTGAGCCTTCCGGGGGCCGGGAGACCCAGTACTTC
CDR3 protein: CASSEPSGGRETQYF

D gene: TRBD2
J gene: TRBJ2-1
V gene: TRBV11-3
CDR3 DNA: TGTGCCAGCAGCTTAGGAGGGACTAGCGGCTACAATGAGCAGTTCTTC
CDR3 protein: CASSLGGTSGYNEQFF

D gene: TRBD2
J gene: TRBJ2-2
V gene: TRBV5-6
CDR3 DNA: TGTGCCAGCAGCTTCCAGCGGGGACTCACCGGGGAGCTGTTTTTT
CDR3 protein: CASSFQRGLTGELFF

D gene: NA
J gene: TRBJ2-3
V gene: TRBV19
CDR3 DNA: TGTGCCAGTAGTTCGAGCCCGGAGGTTAATACGCAGTATTTT
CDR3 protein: CASSSSPEVNTQYF

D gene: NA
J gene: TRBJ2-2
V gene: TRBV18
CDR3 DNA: TGTGCCAGCTCACCGTTAGGGCGCGCGGAAACCGGGGAGCTGTTTTTT
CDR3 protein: CASSPLGRAETGELFF

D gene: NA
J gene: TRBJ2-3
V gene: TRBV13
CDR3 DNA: TGTGCCAGCAGCTTAGGGAGTGTCACAGATACGCAGTATTTT
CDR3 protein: CASSLGSVTDTQYF